Below, 26 T cell receptor beta chains from the same sample are listed, as sequenced in a study of T cell responses to AZD1222 COVID-19 vaccine. The data were produced by immunoSEQ multiplex PCR, yet TCRdb's version contains in-frame clones alone and is incomplete. The sample has some 140,000 clones, 75% to 90% seen once. This material consisted of peripheral blood, taken on day 0 of AZD1222 vaccination. The receptors here all came from an adult in good health.

The chain recombines TRBV30 with TRBJ1-2; a weak D match, TRBD1 (6 bases). From germline, CDR1 is GTSNPN and CDR2 SVGIG (reference sequence). The CDR3 covers 14 residues. Trimming pared 7 bases from V and 4 bases from J, leaving 19 bases between. CDR3 nucleotides: TGTGCCTTGCTTCGGGACAACCTTATCTATGGCTACACCTTC. The encoded protein is CALLRDNLIYGYTF.

V is TRBV28 and J is TRBJ2-1; TRBD1 matches 10 bases. V was clipped by 6 bases and J by 5 bases; unmatched bases: 7. Germline V gene sequence: CDR1 MDHEN, CDR2 SYDVKM. The CDR3 runs to 15 residues. DNA for the CDR3: TGTGCCAGCAGCCATACGGGACAGGGGCACAATGAGCAGTTCTTC. Amino acid sequence: CASSHTGQGHNEQFF. Filled out from reference TRBV28 and TRBJ2-1, the complete variable domain reads DVKVTQSSRYLVKRTGEKVFLECVQDMDHENMFWYRQDPGLGLRLIYFSYDVKMKEKGDIPEGYSVSREKKERFSLILESASTNQTSMYLCASSHTGQGHNEQFFGPGTRLTVL.

The chain employs TRBV6-5 and TRBJ2-3, with D perhaps given as TRBD1 or TRBD2 (5 bases each). The germline gives CDR1 MNHEY, CDR2 SVGAGI. This CDR3 region has 13 residues. With 11 bases removed from V and 0 bases from J, the gap between germline ends came to 12 bases. In DNA, the CDR3 is TGTGCCCACCCTGGGGACAGCACAGATACGCAGTATTTT. Translation: CAHPGDSTDTQYF.

The V and J genes are TRBV7-9 and TRBJ1-5, with TRBD1 matching over 9 bases. This CDR3 contains 15 residues. Germline CDR1 is SEHNR and CDR2 is FQNEAQ (reference sequence). Unmatched junction bases numbered 4, after V lost 5 bases and J lost 2 bases. DNA of the CDR3: TGTGCCAGCAGCCCTACAGGGGGCCGCAATCAGCCCCAGCATTTT. Translating gives CASSPTGGRNQPQHF.

V and J are TRBV5-1 and TRBJ1-2; 9 positions agree with TRBD1. V was clipped by 0 bases and J by 6 bases; unmatched bases: 6. Per germline, CDR1 SGHRS and CDR2 YFSETQ. The CDR3 contains 15 residues. CDR3 in DNA: TGCGCCAGCAGCTTGGCCGGGACAGGGTTAAATGGCTACACCTTC. It codes for CASSLAGTGLNGYTF.

V usage is TRBV5-1 and J usage is TRBJ2-1, with D perhaps matching TRBD2 (7 bases). V dropped 2 bases and J dropped 9 bases, with 18 bases sitting between them. The CDR3 length is 15 residues. Germline V CDR1 and CDR2: SGHRS, YFSETQ. As DNA, the CDR3 is TGCGCCAGCAGCTTCGGTGGGGGGGCCCTAAGTGAGCAGTTCTTC. Its protein product is CASSFGGGALSEQFF.

The V call is TRBV21-1, the J call TRBJ1-1. TRBV21-1 is an annotated pseudogene. CDR3 length equals 13 residues. CDR3 coding DNA: TGTGCCAGCAGCAAAGGGGGGGGCAGGGAAGCTTTCTTT. Translated: CASSKGGGREAFF.

The rearrangement links TRBV28 to TRBJ1-5; weak D call: TRBD1 (5 bases). Trimming took 5 bases from V and 0 from J, leaving 17 bases between them. CDR3 size: 17 residues. CDR1 and CDR2 from the germline V gene are MDHEN and SYDVKM. The CDR3 reads CASSPWVGGDSNQPQHF. In nucleotides, the CDR3 is TGTGCCAGCAGTCCGTGGGTGGGGGGGGATAGCAATCAGCCCCAGCATTTT.

The chain joins TRBV28 to TRBJ2-1; 10 bases map to TRBD2. Trimming at V came to 6 bases and at J to 4 bases, leaving 6 bases not matched to a gene. Germline CDR1 reads MDHEN; CDR2 reads SYDVKM. The CDR3 runs to 15 residues. The DNA for the CDR3 is TGTGCCAGCAGCCGAAGCGGGGGGGGATACAATGAGCAGTTCTTC. This sequence encodes CASSRSGGGYNEQFF.

The table lists this clone with a count of one. J is TRBJ1-1 and V is TRBV11-3, with D perhaps TRBD1 (5 bases). CDR1 is SGHNT and CDR2 is YENEEA in the germline V gene. The CDR3 is made up of 13 amino acids. V was pared by 3 bases and J by 5 bases, with 10 bases between. The CDR3: CASSLGPQTEAFF. The DNA of the CDR3 is TGTGCCAGCAGCTTGGGACCTCAAACTGAAGCTTTCTTT.

The gene calls are TRBV5-6 and TRBJ2-5; TRBD1 matches 9 bases. The length of the CDR3 is 16 residues. V dropped 1 base and J dropped 6; count of bases not matched to a gene: 10. Germline V gives CDR1 SGHDT, CDR2 YYEEEE. CDR3 in amino acids: CASSLIPGQGRKTQYF. DNA for the CDR3: TGTGCCAGCAGCTTGATCCCGGGACAGGGAAGAAAGACCCAGTACTTC.

The chain combines TRBV5-6 with TRBJ1-2, with unresolved D. The length of the CDR3 is 14 residues. The V gene's germline CDR1 is SGHDT and CDR2 YYEEEE. Trimming shortened V by 5 bases and J by 4 bases, and 15 bases separated the two germline ends. In nucleotides, the CDR3 is TGTGCCAGCAGTCCCACCGGGAAGACCTATGGCTACACCTTC. Its protein is CASSPTGKTYGYTF. Combining the CDR3 with reference TRBV5-6 and TRBJ1-2 gives the whole variable domain DAGVTQSPTHLIKTRGQQVTLRCSPKSGHDTVSWYQQALGQGPQFIFQYYEEEERQRGNFPDRFSGHQFPNYSSELNVNALLLGDSALYLCASSPTGKTYGYTFGSGTRLTVV.

This clone has only one observation. The J gene is TRBJ2-7, the V gene TRBV28, with D unresolved. The ends were cut back, 4 bases at V and 0 bases at J, with 13 bases in the middle. This CDR3 spans 15 amino acids. Germline CDR1 reads MDHEN; CDR2 reads SYDVKM. CDR3 in DNA: TGTGCCAGCAGTTCGCGACGGAGCAGCTCCTACGAGCAGTACTTC. Protein sequence: CASSSRRSSSYEQYF.

V gene TRBV5-1 combines with J gene TRBJ2-3; TRBD2 matches 9 bases. From germline, CDR1 is SGHRS and CDR2 YFSETQ. V lost 0 bases and J lost 4; bases outside the gene matches: 3. This CDR3 spans 15 amino acids. This CDR3 is CASSLAGGGADTQYF. In nucleotides, the CDR3 is TGCGCCAGCAGCTTGGCGGGCGGGGGGGCAGATACGCAGTATTTT. Variable domain in full (rest from reference TRBV5-1 and TRBJ2-3): KAGVTQTPRYLIKTRGQQVTLSCSPISGHRSVSWYQQTPGQGLQFLFEYFSETQRNKGNFPGRFSGRQFSNSRSEMNVSTLELGDSALYLCASSLAGGGADTQYFGPGTRLTVL.

J is TRBJ2-7 and V is TRBV10-3; unclear D gene. CDR3 length: 14 residues. V was pared by 4 bases and J by 6 bases, with 16 bases between. Per germline, CDR1 ENHRY and CDR2 SYGVKD. The CDR3 nucleotides are TGTGCCATCAGTGCCGACTGGACCGGTCGCGAGCAGTACTTC. It encodes CAISADWTGREQYF.

This rearrangement joins TRBV6-1 to TRBJ1-4, with 10 nucleotides matching TRBD1. This CDR3 spans 18 amino acids. The ends lost 4 bases at V and 5 bases at J; junction bases unmatched: 13. Germline V lookup: CDR1 MNHNS, CDR2 SASEGT. The CDR3 reads CASSAPLGTGAKNEKLFF. As DNA, the CDR3 is TGTGCCAGCAGTGCCCCCCTCGGGACAGGGGCCAAAAATGAAAAACTGTTTTTT.

The chain uses TRBV9 and TRBJ1-2; D not resolved. CDR1 is SGDLS, CDR2 YYNGEE, per germline. V was trimmed by 0 bases and J by 1 base, leaving 13 bases between them. CDR3 size: 16 residues. The CDR3 DNA reads as TGTGCCAGCAGCGTAGGGGAGACATACGTTAACTATGGCTACACCTTC. Amino acids: CASSVGETYVNYGYTF.

This chain connects TRBV9 to TRBJ2-5; 14 nucleotides line up with TRBD2. Germline assignment: CDR1 SGDLS and CDR2 YYNGEE. The CDR3 has 16 residues. After removal of 3 bases from V and 4 bases from J, the junction contained 5 bases not matched to a gene. The CDR3 protein is CASSAGLAGDRETQYF. CDR3 coding DNA: TGTGCCAGCAGCGCGGGACTAGCGGGGGATCGAGAGACCCAGTACTTC. The full variable domain, with the rest looked up from reference TRBV9 and TRBJ2-5, is DSGVTQTPKHLITATGQRVTLRCSPRSGDLSVYWYQQSLDQGLQFLIQYYNGEERAKGNILERFSAQQFPDLHSELNLSSLELGDSALYFCASSAGLAGDRETQYFGPGTRLLVL.

This clone was picked up one time. V gene TRBV28 combines with J gene TRBJ1-3; D may be TRBD1 (6 bases). V was shortened by 0 bases and J by 4 bases, with 10 bases between the two germline ends. CDR3 length equals 15 residues. The germline V gene encodes CDR1 MDHEN and CDR2 SYDVKM. The CDR3 nucleotides read TGTGCCAGCAGTTTATGGGGGGCTGACGGAAACACCATATATTTT. Its protein product is CASSLWGADGNTIYF.

This clone came up once. The chain is built from TRBV27 and TRBJ2-7; 7 positions match TRBD1. Germline trimming cut 9 bases from V and 2 bases from J; bases unmatched to any gene: 7. The CDR3 has 13 amino acids. The germline V gene encodes CDR1 MNHEY and CDR2 SMNVEV (reference sequence). The CDR3 DNA reads as TGTGCCAGTTCGGGACAGCCTCCCTACGAGCAGTACTTC. As protein: CASSGQPPYEQYF.

The chain is built from TRBV2 and TRBJ2-6; 8 positions agree with TRBD1. V shed 1 base and J 1 base; nucleotides not matched to a gene: 3. Germline CDR1 and CDR2: SNHLY and FYNNEI. The length of the CDR3 is 17 residues. The CDR3 protein is CASSEGQGASGANVLTF. CDR3 bases: TGTGCCAGCAGTGAAGGGCAGGGGGCTTCTGGGGCCAACGTCCTGACTTTC.

J is TRBJ1-5 and V is TRBV7-9, with D possibly TRBD1 on 6 matching bases. The CDR3 spans 16 residues. V lost 5 bases and J lost 12, with 26 bases in between. Germline CDR1 and CDR2: SEHNR and FQNEAQ (reference sequence). CDR3 DNA: TGTGCCAGCAGCCCCTCGGGGGGCAGGGACACCAACCTCCAGCATTTT. As protein: CASSPSGGRDTNLQHF.

This clone appeared a few times. Here the CDR3 DNA reads TGTGCCAGCAGTTTATCAGATGACAGGAAGGCTTTCTTT. This gives the protein CASSLSDDRKAFF. The gene calls are TRBV27 and TRBJ1-1, with a tentative D call TRBD1 (6 bases). Germline values: CDR1 MNHEY, CDR2 SMNVEV (reference sequence). V lost 0 bases and J 11 bases, leaving 13 bases between the germline ends. The CDR3 spans 13 residues.

The chain has TRBV6-5 and TRBJ2-1; D not resolved. The CDR3 is 13 amino acids. Germline V gene lookup returns CDR1 MNHEY and CDR2 SVGAGI. V dropped 10 bases and J dropped 3 bases, with 13 bases sitting between them. The CDR3: CATTPGHYNEQFF. For the CDR3, the DNA is TGTGCCACTACCCCTGGGCACTACAATGAGCAGTTCTTC.

DNA of the CDR3: TGTGCCTGGAGTGTAGCAGGGGTAGGCGGCTATGGCTACACCTTC. Its protein product is CAWSVAGVGGYGYTF. The rearrangement links TRBV30 to TRBJ1-2, with a possible D match to TRBD1 (6 bases). Trimming took 0 bases from V and 4 from J, leaving 15 bases between them. The CDR3 sequence is 15 residues long. Per germline, CDR1 GTSNPN and CDR2 SVGIG (reference sequence).

The chain is built from TRBV11-2 and TRBJ2-1, with D unresolved. The CDR3 runs 12 residues. The germline CDR1 and CDR2 sequences are SGHAT and FQNNGV. The V gene lost 0 bases and the J gene lost 6 bases, with 3 bases spanning the gap. CDR3 region: CASSLEGNEQFF. The CDR3 DNA sequence: TGTGCCAGCAGCTTAGAGGGCAATGAGCAGTTCTTC.